The 13 T cell receptor beta chains reported below all come from one sample, sequenced in a study of graft-versus-host responses after intestinal transplantation. Repertoires were generated with immunoSEQ multiplex PCR, while TCRdb's copy carries only in-frame clones and drops some. The sample records about 10,000 clones, just over 30% being singletons. The specimen comprised alloreactive CD4+ T cells from a mixed lymphocyte reaction culture, sampled before transplantation. Subset given: CFSE-low proliferating T cells sorted from approximately six-day pre-transplant mixed lymphocyte reaction (GvH or HvG direction). The source is a human patient who was an organ donor for intestinal transplantation.

This sequence joins TRBV6-5 and TRBJ1-1; a possible D gene is TRBD1 (6 bases). The V gene's germline CDR1 is MNHEY and CDR2 SVGAGI. The CDR3 extends over 14 amino acids. V was shortened by 0 bases and J by 9 bases, with 14 bases between the two germline ends. In DNA, the CDR3 is TGTGCCAGCAGTTACTCAGGGGGGCTCCGTAAAGCTTTCTTT. This sequence encodes CASSYSGGLRKAFF.

This clone is classed as medium-sized. This chain uses TRBV11-2 with TRBJ2-6; tentative D call: TRBD1 (6 bases). CDR1 SGHAT and CDR2 FQNNGV come from the germline V gene. V was trimmed by 4 bases and J by 0 bases, leaving 16 bases between them. The CDR3 has 18 residues. The CDR3: CASSSFRGPSSGANVLTF. CDR3 DNA: TGTGCCAGCAGCTCCTTCAGGGGTCCCAGCTCTGGGGCCAACGTCCTGACTTTC.

A few counts support this clone. A read error may be the cause here, since a much bigger clone is one base away. This sequence joins TRBV7-3 and TRBJ1-2; 9 bases agree with TRBD1. Losses at the gene ends were 3 bases for V and 4 bases for J; bases not matched to a gene: 0. The germline V gene has CDR1 SGHTA and CDR2 FQGTGA. The CDR3 is 13 amino acids. CDR3 sequence reads: CASSLTGGYGYTF. DNA for the CDR3: TGTGCCAGCAGCTTGACAGGGGGCTATGGCTACACCTTC.

The chain is built from TRBV5-6 and TRBJ1-2; D uncertain. Germline loops: CDR1 SGHDT, CDR2 YYEEEE. Trimming pared 0 bases from V and 4 bases from J, leaving 16 bases between. The CDR3 loop spans 16 amino acids. CDR3: CASSLDLLGQLYGYTF. CDR3 bases: TGTGCCAGCAGCTTGGATCTCTTAGGGCAGCTCTATGGCTACACCTTC.

The chain carries TRBV7-2 and TRBJ1-2, with a tentative D call TRBD1 (6 bases). The CDR3 runs 15 residues. CDR1 and CDR2 (germline): SGHTA, FQGNSA. The V and J ends lost 0 bases and 8 bases respectively, with 16 bases between them. In nucleotides, the CDR3 is TGTGCCAGCAGCTTAGCTCAGGGGAGTAGACGAGGCTACACCTTC. This encodes CASSLAQGSRRGYTF.

Only a few counts were recorded for this clone. The J gene is TRBJ2-1, the V gene TRBV25-1; 8 nucleotides agree with TRBD1. The germline V gene encodes CDR1 MGHDK and CDR2 SYGVNS. Trimming cost V 5 bases and J 5 bases; bases outside gene matches: 8. The CDR3 spans 15 residues. The CDR3 bases are TGTGCCAGCAGTTCCTTGGACAGGGATGACAATGAGCAGTTCTTC. Protein sequence: CASSSLDRDDNEQFF.

This clone was observed a few times. V and J are TRBV6-1 and TRBJ2-5, with 7 bases matching TRBD2. Per germline, CDR1 MNHNS and CDR2 SASEGT. The CDR3 totals 12 residues. V lost 8 bases to trimming and J lost 4 bases; unmatched junction nucleotides: 4. The CDR3 is CASGGGTETQYF. CDR3 nucleotides: TGTGCCAGCGGGGGGGGAACAGAGACCCAGTACTTC.

This sequence joins TRBV5-1 and TRBJ2-7; D gene uncertain. V lost 0 bases, J lost 3 bases, and 10 bases lay in between. The CDR3 has 14 residues. Germline lookup yields CDR1 SGHRS and CDR2 YFSETQ. The CDR3 DNA sequence: TGCGCCAGCAGCTTGGCCGTCGGATACTACGAGCAGTACTTC. It specifies CASSLAVGYYEQYF.

On this clone: Possible read error: a much larger clone is one base away. The V gene is TRBV7-3, the J gene TRBJ1-6; D remains unclear. The CDR3 contains 14 residues. Germline assignment: CDR1 SGHTA and CDR2 FQGTGA. V lost 5 bases to trimming and J lost 5 bases, with 10 bases between them. CDR3 sequence reads: CASSLDLNNSPLHF. The CDR3, as DNA: TGTGCCAGCAGCCTGGACTTAAATAATTCACCCCTCCACTTT.

In DNA form, the CDR3 reads TGTGCCAGCAGCTTAGCTCTAGCCTACTACGAGCAGTACTTC. It is translated as CASSLALAYYEQYF. This sequence joins TRBV7-2 and TRBJ2-7, with D possibly being TRBD2 (5 bases). Germline V gene lookup returns CDR1 SGHTA and CDR2 FQGNSA. The CDR3 loop spans 14 amino acids. Trimming stripped 0 bases from V and 3 bases from J, with 9 bases between. The full variable domain, rest sourced from reference TRBV7-2 and TRBJ2-7, is GAGVSQSPSNKVTEKGKDVELRCDPISGHTALYWYRQSLGQGLEFLIYFQGNSAPDKSGLPSDRFSAERTGGSVSTLTIQRTQQEDSAVYLCASSLALAYYEQYFGPGTRLTVT.

V and J are TRBV7-9 and TRBJ1-1; TRBD1 is a possible D gene (5 bases). This CDR3 is 15 amino acids long. The germline V gene has CDR1 SEHNR and CDR2 FQNEAQ (reference sequence). Trimming removed 5 bases at V and 0 bases at J, with 13 bases between. This CDR3 is CASSTAGTLNTEAFF. In DNA form, the CDR3 reads TGTGCCAGCAGCACCGCCGGGACGTTGAACACTGAAGCTTTCTTT. The variable domain in full, completed from reference TRBV7-9 and TRBJ1-1, reads DTGVSQNPRHKITKRGQNVTFRCDPISEHNRLYWYRQTLGQGPEFLTYFQNEAQLEKSRLLSDRFSAERPKGSFSTLEIQRTEQGDSAMYLCASSTAGTLNTEAFFGQGTRLTVV.

The table lists this clone with a count of one. The sample holds other DNA sequences that translate to the same CDR3. The CDR3 here is CSGGTGAYEQYF. As DNA, the CDR3 is TGCAGCGGGGGGACGGGGGCCTACGAGCAGTACTTC. The rearrangement links TRBV29-1 to TRBJ2-7, with D perhaps TRBD2 (6 bases). Deletions cut 7 bases from V and 2 bases from J, with 12 bases between. CDR3 length: 12 amino acids. The germline CDR1 and CDR2 sequences are SQVTM and ANQGSEA.

The table lists this clone with a few counts. The rearrangement links TRBV28 to TRBJ2-3; D is undetermined. Trimming removed 5 bases at V and 4 bases at J, with 16 bases between. Germline V CDR1 and CDR2: MDHEN, SYDVKM. The CDR3 extends over 15 amino acids. CDR3 region: CASSLIVFSSDTQYF. The CDR3 DNA reads as TGTGCCAGCAGTCTTATAGTTTTTAGCTCAGATACGCAGTATTTT.